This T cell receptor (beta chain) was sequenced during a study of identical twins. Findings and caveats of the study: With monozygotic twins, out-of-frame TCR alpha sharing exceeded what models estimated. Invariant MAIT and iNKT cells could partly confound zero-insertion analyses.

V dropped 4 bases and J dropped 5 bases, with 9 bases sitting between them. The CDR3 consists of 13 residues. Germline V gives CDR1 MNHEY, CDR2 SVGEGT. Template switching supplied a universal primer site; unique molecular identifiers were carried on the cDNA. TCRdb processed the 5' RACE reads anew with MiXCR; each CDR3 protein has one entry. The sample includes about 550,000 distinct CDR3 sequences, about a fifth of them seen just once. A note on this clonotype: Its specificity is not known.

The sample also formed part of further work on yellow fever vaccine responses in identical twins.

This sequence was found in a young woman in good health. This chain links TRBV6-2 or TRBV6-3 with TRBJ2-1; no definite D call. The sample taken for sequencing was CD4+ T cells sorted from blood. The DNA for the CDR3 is TGTGCCAGCAGTTTGACCCCCGACAATGAGCAGTTCTTC. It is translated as CASSLTPDNEQFF.